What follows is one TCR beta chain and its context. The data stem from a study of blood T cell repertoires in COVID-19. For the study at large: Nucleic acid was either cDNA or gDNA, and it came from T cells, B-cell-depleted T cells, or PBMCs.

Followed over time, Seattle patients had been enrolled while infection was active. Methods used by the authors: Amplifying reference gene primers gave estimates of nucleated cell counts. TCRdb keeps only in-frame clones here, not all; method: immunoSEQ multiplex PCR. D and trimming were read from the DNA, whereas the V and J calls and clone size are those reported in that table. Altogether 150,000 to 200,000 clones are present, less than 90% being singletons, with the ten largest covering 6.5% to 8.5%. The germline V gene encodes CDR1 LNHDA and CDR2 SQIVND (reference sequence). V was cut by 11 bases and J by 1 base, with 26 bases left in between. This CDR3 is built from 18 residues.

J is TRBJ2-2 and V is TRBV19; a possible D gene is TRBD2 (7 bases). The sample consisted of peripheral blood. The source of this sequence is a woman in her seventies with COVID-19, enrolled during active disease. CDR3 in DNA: TGTGCCTCAGTCAGTTGGGGGAGGGGACACAAGAACACCGGGGAGCTGTTTTTT. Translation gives CASVSWGRGHKNTGELFF.